The 17 T cell receptor beta chains below were found in one sample sequenced in a study of beta chain features in type 1 diabetes. Isolated RNA was reverse transcribed in full, so expressed TCRB transcripts were sequenced. Profiled with immunoSEQ multiplex PCR; TCRdb holds only in-frame clones, not every one. This sample has some 900,000 clones; about a sixth occur once, and the top ten carry 0.02% to 0.025%. The sequenced sample consisted of naive CD4+ T cells from blood. These receptors all stem from a woman under 30 in good health.

V usage is TRBV27 and J usage is TRBJ2-5; D uncertain. CDR1 and CDR2 (germline): MNHEY, SMNVEV (reference sequence). The length of the CDR3 is 14 residues. Trimming removed 6 bases at V and 6 bases at J, with 17 bases between. DNA for the CDR3: TGTGCCAGCAGCGATACTGGACGTCGGAAGACCCAGTACTTC. This gives the protein CASSDTGRRKTQYF.

Of note for this clone: Other DNA variants within this sample encode the same CDR3. V usage is TRBV9 and J usage is TRBJ2-6, with no clear D. CDR3 length: 15 amino acids. Looked up from germline, CDR1 is SGDLS and CDR2 is YYNGEE. With 0 bases removed from V and 1 base from J, the gap between germline ends came to 5 bases. CDR3 loop: CASSVVGSGANVLTF. CDR3 sequence (DNA): TGTGCCAGCAGCGTAGTAGGGTCTGGGGCCAACGTCCTGACTTTC.

This clone was seen a few times. V gene TRBV27 combines with J gene TRBJ2-2; no firm D call. The CDR3 covers 13 residues. V gave up 5 bases and J gave up 4 bases, with 8 bases separating them. Germline V lookup: CDR1 MNHEY, CDR2 SMNVEV (reference sequence). The CDR3 DNA reads TGTGCCAGCAGTCCACCAATCACCGGGGAGCTGTTTTTT. Its protein product is CASSPPITGELFF.

This chain uses TRBV27 with TRBJ2-5; D ambiguous. Germline lookup yields CDR1 MNHEY and CDR2 SMNVEV (reference sequence). This CDR3 contains 13 residues. Trimming took off 0 bases at V and 7 bases at J, with 9 bases between the two ends. The CDR3 region has the DNA TGTGCCAGCAGTTTATCGTGGATTGGGACCCAGTACTTC. Its protein is CASSLSWIGTQYF.

This clone was found a few times. Within the sample, other DNA sequences also encode this same CDR3. This chain links TRBV10-3 with TRBJ1-2, with TRBD1 matching 7 bases. The CDR3 covers 13 residues. Germline values: CDR1 ENHRY, CDR2 SYGVKD. J lost 6 bases, V lost 3 bases, and 4 bases had no gene match. Written as DNA, the CDR3 is TGTGCCATCAGTGACGGGACAGCGCATGGCTACACCTTC. Protein: CAISDGTAHGYTF.

A few counts support this clone. The rearrangement joins TRBV15 to TRBJ2-3, with D perhaps TRBD2 (6 bases). Trimming removed 3 bases from V and 2 bases from J, with 9 bases in between. The CDR3 spans 14 residues. Germline V gene data show CDR1 as LNHNV and CDR2 as YYDKDF (reference sequence). The CDR3 is CATSREGLTDTQYF. CDR3 DNA: TGTGCCACCAGCAGGGAGGGCCTCACAGATACGCAGTATTTT.

A note on this clone: This CDR3 is missing its conserved last phenylalanine or tryptophan, likely due to a read error. The chain couples TRBV13 to TRBJ1-3; a weak D match, TRBD1 (5 bases). Trimming shortened V by 4 bases and J by 4 bases, and 17 bases separated the two germline ends. The CDR3 runs 16 residues. The germline V gene has CDR1 PRHDT and CDR2 FYEKMQ (reference sequence). CDR3 residues: CASSWGTIDRGNTIYL. CDR3 bases: TGTGCCAGCAGCTGGGGCACAATCGATCGCGGAAACACCATATATCTT.

This clone was observed a few times. The V gene is TRBV19, the J gene TRBJ1-1; a possible D gene is TRBD1 (6 bases). This CDR3 is 16 amino acids long. V was shortened by 3 bases and J by 1 base, with 15 bases between the two germline ends. The V gene's germline CDR1 is LNHDA and CDR2 SQIVND (reference sequence). In nucleotides, the CDR3 is TGTGCCAGTAGTATCACGCCCGGGACACGGAACACTGAAGCTTTCTTT. Protein: CASSITPGTRNTEAFF.

There are a few counts of this clone. The CDR3 nucleotides are TGTGCCAGCTCACCACCGAGCGTACAGGGTGACTATGGCTACACCTTC. It yields the protein CASSPPSVQGDYGYTF. The J gene is TRBJ1-2, the V gene TRBV18, with a tentative D call TRBD1 (6 bases). This CDR3 spans 16 amino acids. The germline V gene has CDR1 KGHSH and CDR2 LQKENI. Deletions cut 0 bases from V and 3 bases from J, with 14 bases between. Looking up the rest from reference TRBV18 and TRBJ1-2 gives the full variable domain: NAGVMQNPRHLVRRRGQEARLRCSPMKGHSHVYWYRQLPEEGLKFMVYLQKENIIDESGMPKERFSAEFPKEGPSILRIQQVVRGDSAAYFCASSPPSVQGDYGYTFGSGTRLTVV.

The chain is built from TRBV4-1 and TRBJ2-7; the D gene is possibly TRBD2 (6 bases). Between the trimmed V and J ends, which lost 4 bases and 3 bases, there was a span of 13 bases. This CDR3 spans 14 amino acids. Looked up from germline, CDR1 is MGHRA and CDR2 is YSYEKL. CDR3 DNA: TGCGCCAGCAGCCCCCGGCTGGAGGGCTACGAGCAGTACTTC. Its translation: CASSPRLEGYEQYF.

The gene calls are TRBV28 and TRBJ2-7, with D maybe TRBD1 (5 bases). The CDR3 consists of 15 residues. CDR1 is MDHEN and CDR2 is SYDVKM in the germline V gene. Trimming left V 3 bases short and J 3 bases short, with 15 bases between. Here the CDR3 DNA reads TGTGCCAGCAGTTTGTCCGGCAGGGTTGACTACGAGCAGTACTTC. Protein: CASSLSGRVDYEQYF.

The CDR3 coding sequence is TGTGCCAGCACGGAGGGGGCATCCTACGAGCAGTACTTC. Translating it yields CASTEGASYEQYF. The V and J genes are TRBV6-5 and TRBJ2-7; a possible D gene is TRBD1 (7 bases). Germline V gene sequence: CDR1 MNHEY, CDR2 SVGAGI. Trimming pared 7 bases from V and 1 base from J, leaving 11 bases between. The CDR3 consists of 13 residues.

This clone appeared a few times. The chain joins TRBV28 to TRBJ2-1; the match to TRBD2 covers 13 bases. The germline V gene has CDR1 MDHEN and CDR2 SYDVKM. V shed 8 bases and J 2 bases; nucleotides not matched to a gene: 6. The CDR3 spans 16 residues. The CDR3 loop is CASGLAGANTYNEQFF. The CDR3, as DNA: TGTGCCAGCGGACTAGCGGGAGCAAATACCTACAATGAGCAGTTCTTC.

This clone appeared a few times. V and J are TRBV19 and TRBJ1-1; a weak D match, TRBD1 (6 bases). Trimming took off 5 bases at V and 7 bases at J, with 23 bases between the two ends. Germline loops: CDR1 LNHDA, CDR2 SQIVND (reference sequence). The CDR3 contains 16 residues. The CDR3 DNA reads TGTGCCAGTAGTCCGACACCCAGGGGAGGGGAAGTTGAAGCTTTCTTT. Encoded protein: CASSPTPRGGEVEAFF. Looking up the rest from reference TRBV19 and TRBJ1-1 gives the full variable domain: DGGITQSPKYLFRKEGQNVTLSCEQNLNHDAMYWYRQDPGQGLRLIYYSQIVNDFQKGDIAEGYSVSREKKESFPLTVTSAQKNPTAFYLCASSPTPRGGEVEAFFGQGTRLTVV.

The CDR3: CASSPRRGGEQYF. Written as DNA, the CDR3 is TGTGCCAGCAGCCCCCGCCGGGGGGGCGAGCAGTACTTC. The rearrangement uses TRBV11-2 and TRBJ2-7, with TRBD2 identical over 8 bases. The CDR3 is made up of 13 amino acids. The V gene's germline CDR1 is SGHAT and CDR2 FQNNGV. The V and J ends lost 5 bases and 6 bases, in that order; junction bases with no gene match: 6.

This clone was counted a few times. The chain combines TRBV2 with TRBJ1-1, with no clear D. Germline V gene sequence: CDR1 SNHLY, CDR2 FYNNEI. The V end lost 6 bases, the J end lost 1 base, and 9 bases lay between the germline ends. The CDR3 is made up of 13 amino acids. In DNA, the CDR3 is TGTGCCAGCAGAGTAGAAACGAACACTGAAGCTTTCTTT. It yields the protein CASRVETNTEAFF. The variable domain in full, completed from reference TRBV2 and TRBJ1-1, reads EPEVTQTPSHQVTQMGQEVILRCVPISNHLYFYWYRQILGQKVEFLVSFYNNEISEKSEIFDDQFSVERPDGSNFTLKIRSTKLEDSAMYFCASRVETNTEAFFGQGTRLTVV.

The V and J genes are TRBV10-3 and TRBJ2-2; D remains ambiguous. Between the trimmed V and J ends, which lost 6 bases and 7 bases, there was a span of 6 bases. The CDR3 is 11 residues long. CDR1 is ENHRY and CDR2 is SYGVKD in the germline V gene. CDR3 sequence: CAIRTSGELFF. The CDR3 DNA is TGTGCCATCAGGACGAGCGGGGAGCTGTTTTTT.